The clone carrying this T cell receptor beta chain came up a few times. Its antigen is undetermined. These data belong to a study of identical twins. Study-level results: Beta out-of-frame sequences showed weaker excess twin sharing. Out-of-frame alpha sequences that twins shared showed excess low generation probability.

TCRdb called the 5' RACE reads again in MiXCR, with one record for every CDR3 protein. The repertoire holds 260,000 or so distinct CDR3 sequences, with roughly 7.5% as singletons. These data are also associated with another study on yellow fever vaccine responses in identical twins.

Sequencing input: CD8+ T cells sorted from blood. This clonotype originated in a woman under 30 in good health.

For the CDR3, the DNA is TGCAGTGCTAGAGTCTCCGGGACATCGAACACTGAAGCTTTCTTT. It translates to CSARVSGTSNTEAFF. This chain joins TRBV20-1 and TRBJ1-1, with D tentatively TRBD1 (6 bases). Germline CDR1 is DFQATT and CDR2 is SNEGSKA (reference sequence). V lost 1 base to trimming and J lost 1 base, with 13 bases between them. This CDR3 has 15 amino acids.